One and the same sample provided the 16 T cell receptor beta chains below, sequenced in a study of blood T cell repertoires in COVID-19. Clones were read by immunoSEQ multiplex PCR, and TCRdb kept only the in-frame ones, dropping some. The table shows about 71,000 clones, with roughly 80% occurring only once. The specimen sequenced was peripheral blood. The receptor set was obtained from a woman of 80 years or more with acute or convalescent COVID-19.

This clone was counted a few times. The genes are TRBV19 and TRBJ1-4, with TRBD1 matching 7 bases. With 3 bases clipped from V and 7 bases from J, the junction kept 5 bases outside the gene matches. Germline CDR1 reads LNHDA; CDR2 reads SQIVND (reference sequence). The CDR3 runs 14 residues. The CDR3 reads CASSMQGGPEKLFF. CDR3 bases: TGTGCCAGTAGTATGCAGGGGGGCCCTGAAAAACTGTTTTTT.

V is TRBV6-1 and J is TRBJ1-3, with 10 bases aligning to TRBD1. Trimming cost V 3 bases and J 8 bases; bases outside gene matches: 4. This CDR3 is 14 amino acids long. Germline V CDR1 and CDR2: MNHNS, SASEGT. CDR3 DNA: TGTGCCAGCAGTGAGGGACAGGGGACTTACACCATATATTTT. Translation: CASSEGQGTYTIYF.

The chain carries TRBV5-6 and TRBJ2-5; 14 positions agree with TRBD2. The J segment lost 5 bases and the V segment lost 4 bases, leaving 7 bases of the junction unmatched. This CDR3 has 16 amino acids. Germline V gene lookup returns CDR1 SGHDT and CDR2 YYEEEE. This chain's CDR3 is CASSKTSGRARETQYF. DNA of the CDR3: TGTGCCAGCAGCAAGACTAGCGGGAGGGCGCGGGAGACCCAGTACTTC.

The gene calls are TRBV6-5 and TRBJ2-1, with D possibly matching TRBD2 (6 bases). Trimming stripped 7 bases from V and 10 bases from J, with 20 bases between. This CDR3 has 14 residues. Germline V lookup: CDR1 MNHEY, CDR2 SVGAGI. CDR3 in DNA: TGTGCCAGCACCAACCCCGGTGGGGCGGGAGAGCAGTTCTTC. This translates into CASTNPGGAGEQFF.

Only a few counts were recorded for this clone. The chain uses TRBV7-7 and TRBJ2-5, with TRBD2 identical over 9 bases. In germline, CDR1 is SSHAT, CDR2 FNYEAQ (reference sequence). The CDR3 runs 15 residues. V shed 2 bases, J shed 3 bases, and the junction held 4 bases outside the gene matches. CDR3: CASSLRPSGKETQYF. The CDR3 DNA is TGTGCCAGCAGCTTACGGCCTAGCGGGAAAGAGACCCAGTACTTC.

The chain uses TRBV29-1 and TRBJ2-7; TRBD2 matches 10 bases. V gave up 4 bases and J gave up 4 bases; unmatched junction bases: 4. The CDR3 consists of 13 residues. The germline V gene has CDR1 SQVTM and CDR2 ANQGSEA. As DNA, the CDR3 is TGCAGCGTTGGAGCGGGAGGGCCGTACGAGCAGTACTTC. Its protein is CSVGAGGPYEQYF.

This chain uses TRBV3-1 (or the pseudogene TRBV3-2) with TRBJ2-2, with no clear D. The CDR3 is 15 residues long. Germline CDR1 LGHDT, CDR2 YNNKEL (reference sequence). V lost 1 base, J lost 5 bases, and 11 bases lay in between. This chain's CDR3 is CASSQGRRSTGELFF. As DNA, the CDR3 is TGTGCCAGCAGCCAAGGACGGCGGTCGACCGGGGAGCTGTTTTTT.

The chain employs TRBV10-2 and TRBJ1-6; D is perhaps TRBD1 (6 bases). The germline V gene has CDR1 WSHSY and CDR2 SAAADI. Trimming stripped 6 bases from V and 4 bases from J, with 10 bases between. The CDR3 has 14 residues. The CDR3 bases are TGCGCCAGCAGCGGGCAGGGGTATAATTCACCCCTCCACTTT. Translating gives CASSGQGYNSPLHF.

The V call is TRBV19, the J call TRBJ1-3, with D uncertain. V lost 5 bases and J lost 1, with 15 bases in between. Per the germline V gene, CDR1 is LNHDA and CDR2 is SQIVND (reference sequence). This CDR3 comprises 16 residues. In DNA form, the CDR3 reads TGTGCCAGTAGTCCTAGATTATCGGGGTCTGGAAACACCATATATTTT. The encoded protein is CASSPRLSGSGNTIYF.

This clone was detected once. This chain uses TRBV7-3 with TRBJ2-2; a possible D gene is TRBD2 (5 bases). Germline V gene data show CDR1 as SGHTA and CDR2 as FQGTGA. Deletions cut 3 bases from V and 7 bases from J, with 15 bases between. The CDR3 is 15 amino acids. This chain's CDR3 is CASSLLAGSSGELFF. The CDR3 bases are TGTGCCAGCAGCTTGCTTGCGGGTTCTAGCGGGGAGCTGTTTTTT.

The rearrangement joins TRBV5-1 to TRBJ2-5; a weak D match, TRBD1 (6 bases). Trimming left V 4 bases short and J 4 bases short, with 8 bases between. Germline CDR1 reads SGHRS; CDR2 reads YFSETQ. The CDR3 is 12 amino acids. The CDR3 loop is CASSTGRETQYF. The DNA for the CDR3 is TGCGCCAGCAGCACAGGGAGAGAGACCCAGTACTTC.

Here the CDR3 DNA reads TGTGCCAGCAGCTTAAGGAACAGGGGCCCTGAAGCTTTCTTT. This translates into CASSLRNRGPEAFF. J is TRBJ1-1 and V is TRBV7-2, with TRBD1 identical over 7 bases. The CDR3 runs 14 residues. With 2 bases clipped from V and 6 bases from J, the junction kept 6 bases outside the gene matches. The germline CDR1 and CDR2 sequences are SGHTA and FQGNSA.

The chain recombines TRBV29-1 with TRBJ1-1; D remains unclear. This CDR3 comprises 11 residues. Looked up from germline, CDR1 is SQVTM and CDR2 is ANQGSEA. Trimming shortened V by 4 bases and J by 5 bases, and 8 bases separated the two germline ends. For the CDR3, the DNA is TGCAGCGTTGGGGAGAATACTGAAGCTTTCTTT. It is translated as CSVGENTEAFF. The full variable domain, its missing parts supplied by reference TRBV29-1 and TRBJ1-1, is SAVISQKPSRDICQRGTSLTIQCQVDSQVTMMFWYRQQPGQSLTLIATANQGSEATYESGFVIDKFPISRPNLTFSTLTVSNMSPEDSSIYLCSVGENTEAFFGQGTRLTVV.

This sequence joins TRBV5-4 and TRBJ2-3; D is unresolved. Trimming stripped 6 bases from V and 6 bases from J, with 14 bases between. CDR1 and CDR2 from the germline V gene are SGHNT and YYREEE (reference sequence). This CDR3 has 13 amino acids. CDR3 loop: CASIRSEEDTQYF. CDR3 coding DNA: TGTGCCAGCATCAGATCAGAGGAGGATACGCAGTATTTT.

This clone has just one count. The junction departs from the called germline gene at one end, perhaps through a read error. V is TRBV18 and J is TRBJ2-7; D is perhaps TRBD1 (6 bases). CDR1 KGHSH and CDR2 LQKENI come from the germline V gene. CDR3 length: 14 residues. CDR3 sequence reads: CANSPRSQGYEQYF. The CDR3 DNA follows: TGTGCCAACTCACCACGGTCACAGGGCTACGAGCAGTACTTC.

The chain employs TRBV15 and TRBJ2-7; 9 positions match TRBD1. CDR3 size: 14 residues. V shed 3 bases, J shed 6 bases, and the junction held 6 bases outside the gene matches. Germline CDR1 LNHNV, CDR2 YYDKDF (reference sequence). CDR3 sequence: CATSRKQGASEQYF. Written as DNA, the CDR3 is TGTGCCACCAGCAGGAAACAGGGGGCGTCCGAGCAGTACTTC.